This T cell receptor beta chain was found in a study of OX40 agonist ivuxolimab in advanced cancers. Libraries were prepared by immunoSEQ multiplex PCR; TCRdb keeps only in-frame clonotypes and omits some of them. The table has fewer than 90,000 clones, around 90% seen once; the top ten hold roughly 2.5%. This CDR3 is 15 amino acids long. V shed 5 bases and J shed 0 bases, with 10 bases lying between them. Germline V CDR1 and CDR2: MNHNS, SASEGT. This chain links TRBV6-1 with TRBJ2-2, with D unclear. The sequencing here drew on CD4+ or CD8+ T cells sorted from blood, taken in a trial of the OX40 agonist ivuxolimab. The TCR comes from an adult with an advanced solid tumor such as melanoma, head and neck, liver or kidney cancer. The CDR3 region is CASSLNTPNTGELFF. As DNA, the CDR3 is TGTGCCAGCAGTTTAAACACCCCGAACACCGGGGAGCTGTTTTTT.